Listed below are T cell receptor beta chains from one sample, sequenced in a study of beta chain features in type 1 diabetes. Data came from immunoSEQ multiplex PCR; TCRdb stores just in-frame clones and leaves some out. The data contain under 400,000 clones, over 10% of them seen just once; the ten biggest clones take up 0.015% to 0.02%. Source material: naive CD4+ T cells from blood. Source of these receptors: a man younger than 30 in good health. CDR3s include the opening cysteine and the closing phenylalanine or tryptophan. A D gene is named only where the DNA matches it firmly. A clone size is listed for some rows: how often the clone was seen (once, few, many), or a class if it is expanded.

V: TRBV7-8; size: .; D: .; J: TRBJ1-1; CDR3: CASSSQTNTEAFF; DNA: TGTGCCAGCAGCTCACAGACGAACACTGAAGCTTTCTTT
V: TRBV7-8; size: few; D: TRBD1; J: TRBJ1-1; CDR3: CASSSRDRVNTEAFF; DNA: TGTGCCAGCAGCTCCCGGGACAGGGTGAACACTGAAGCTTTCTTT
V: TRBV9; size: .; D: TRBD1; J: TRBJ2-7; CDR3: CASSSSRDSGSYEQYF; DNA: TGTGCCAGCAGCTCGAGCCGGGACAGTGGTTCCTACGAGCAGTACTTC
V: TRBV15; size: few; D: .; J: TRBJ1-5; CDR3: CATSRDREGQPQHF; DNA: TGTGCCACCAGCAGAGATCGGGAGGGGCAGCCCCAGCATTTT
V: TRBV5-6; size: .; D: .; J: TRBJ2-7; CDR3: CASSLPRGSWTRSEQYF; DNA: TGTGCCAGCAGCTTGCCGCGGGGATCATGGACCCGCTCCGAGCAGTACTTC
V: TRBV15; size: few; D: .; J: TRBJ2-2; CDR3: CATSRDNGPGELFF; DNA: TGTGCCACCAGCAGAGATAATGGGCCCGGGGAGCTGTTTTTT
V: TRBV4-1; size: few; D: TRBD1; J: TRBJ1-2; CDR3: CASSRGTATNYGYTF; DNA: TGCGCCAGCAGTCGTGGGACAGCCACTAACTATGGCTACACCTTC
V: TRBV28; size: .; D: .; J: TRBJ2-7; CDR3: CASNQQAPLEQYF; DNA: TGTGCCAGCAATCAACAGGCCCCTCTCGAGCAGTACTTC
V: TRBV6-6; size: few; D: .; J: TRBJ1-2; CDR3: CASRSPIGGGGYTF; DNA: TGTGCCAGCAGATCGCCTATAGGGGGGGGAGGCTACACCTTC
V: TRBV12-5; size: few; D: .; J: TRBJ2-3; CDR3: CASGAGTSTDTQYF; DNA: TGTGCTAGTGGGGCGGGAACTAGCACAGATACGCAGTATTTT
V: TRBV18; size: few; D: .; J: TRBJ2-3; CDR3: CASSPRGPGDTQYF; DNA: TGTGCCAGCTCACCACGAGGGCCGGGTGATACGCAGTATTTT
V: TRBV29-1; size: .; D: .; J: TRBJ2-3; CDR3: CSVEARAGSLSTDTQYF; DNA: TGCAGCGTTGAGGCCCGGGCGGGGTCCCTTTCTACAGATACGCAGTATTTT
V: TRBV4-2; size: few; D: TRBD1; J: TRBJ1-2; CDR3: CASSLLTGGEKKEAGYTF; DNA: TGTGCCAGCAGCCTTTTAACAGGGGGAGAGAAGAAGGAAGCTGGCTACACCTTC
V: TRBV7-9; size: few; D: .; J: TRBJ1-5; CDR3: CASSLVFGARNQPQHF; DNA: TGTGCCAGCAGCTTAGTTTTTGGGGCACGAAATCAGCCCCAGCATTTT
V: TRBV6-5; size: .; D: TRBD1; J: TRBJ2-1; CDR3: CASSYPGRGYSEQFF; DNA: TGTGCCAGCAGTTACCCCGGCAGGGGGTATAGCGAGCAGTTCTTC
V: TRBV5-1; size: .; D: .; J: TRBJ2-6; CDR3: CASSIPDNSGANVLTF; DNA: TGCGCCAGCAGCATTCCGGACAACTCTGGGGCCAACGTCCTGACTTTC
V: TRBV28; size: few; D: .; J: TRBJ1-2; CDR3: CASSLGRVSYGYTF; DNA: TGTGCCAGCAGTTTGGGCAGGGTATCCTATGGCTACACCTTC
V: TRBV7-9; size: few; D: .; J: TRBJ2-7; CDR3: CASSESRRPYEQYF; DNA: TGTGCCAGCAGCGAGAGTCGGAGACCCTACGAGCAGTACTTC
V: TRBV5-4; size: few; D: TRBD1; J: TRBJ2-1; CDR3: CASSPKTGQVDNEQFF; DNA: TGTGCCAGCAGCCCAAAAACTGGACAGGTGGACAATGAGCAGTTCTTC
V: TRBV7-9; size: .; D: TRBD1; J: TRBJ1-2; CDR3: CASSSGQGLYGYTF; DNA: TGTGCCAGCAGCTCGGGACAGGGCCTCTATGGCTACACCTTC
V: TRBV11-2; size: .; D: .; J: TRBJ2-1; CDR3: CASSLDNRVNEQFF; DNA: TGTGCCAGCAGCTTAGATAACCGAGTTAATGAGCAGTTCTTC
V: TRBV7-2; size: few; D: .; J: TRBJ2-4; CDR3: CASGGNLSLAKNIQYF; DNA: TGTGCCAGCGGCGGGAACCTCTCTCTAGCCAAAAACATTCAGTACTTC
V: TRBV9; size: few; D: .; J: TRBJ2-1; CDR3: CASSFRLEALNEQFF; DNA: TGTGCCAGCAGCTTCCGACTAGAAGCCCTCAATGAGCAGTTCTTC
V: TRBV7-3; size: few; D: .; J: TRBJ2-3; CDR3: CASSPSTISTDTQYF; DNA: TGTGCCAGCAGCCCGTCGACAATCAGCACAGATACGCAGTATTTT
V: TRBV27; size: .; D: .; J: TRBJ2-7; CDR3: CASSLVQGGSYEQYF; DNA: TGTGCCAGCAGTTTAGTCCAGGGTGGCTCCTACGAGCAGTACTTC